The T cell receptor beta chain described here comes from a study of cytomegalovirus exposure and HLA in healthy donors (dated by TCRdb to 2015 to 2018). A note on the overall study: An earlier analysis of under 600 of the donors reported more than 250 Gb of sequence data and around 110 million unique TCR beta sequences from 150 million to 200 million T cells. In a later genetic analysis, genome-wide SNP genotypes for 398 of the 666 donors were used, and that subset was treated as a discovery cohort. Typing coverage varied by locus: roughly 620-630 donors for A, B, C, DRB1 and DQB1; roughly 520 for DQA1; approximately 570 for DPA1; some 470 for DPB1. Donor age, sex, ethnicity and CMV serostatus were collected together with the repertoire data. A separate validation cohort of 100 to 150 different subjects was used in addition to the approximately 700-subject first cohort. All discovery cohort repertoires had been generated using a single sequencing platform. The later analysis used no new phenotypic data to find candidate immune exposures, relying instead on TCR beta sequences and their occurrence across donors. The aim of the study was to test whether cataloging public T cell receptors could identify signatures of past pathogen exposure. Of the 300 to 400 genotyped donors, approximately 83% fell in the genetic ancestry cluster associated with self-reported Caucasian donors. An earlier analysis of some 500 of the donors applied high-throughput TCR beta sequencing to assess whether each TCR beta V gene segment acted as functional or pseudogenic. Because of strong linkage in the cohort, five DR-DQ haplotypes were treated as single units for association and clustering. To predict cytomegalovirus infection status, the study combined high-throughput TCR immunosequencing, statistical association of individual TCRs with disease status, and machine learning. The T cell repertoires of 666 subjects were profiled by immunosequencing and related to cytomegalovirus serostatus. On average, around 240,000 unique TCR beta nucleotide sequences were sequenced per donor among some 430 genotyped donors of the cohort, with roughly 18% of those sequences being non-productive. A later analysis re-analyzed previously published TCR beta repertoires from about 600 donors and added high-resolution HLA genotyping to study TCR occurrence patterns. An early release covering 550 to 700 HLA-typed donors comprised 250 to 350 gigabases of sequencing data and around 86 million unique TCR sequences. HLA typing covered class I and class II loci at four-digit resolution. Results and caveats for the whole study, not just this receptor: According to a later genetic analysis, donors in an Asian-associated ancestry cluster had fewer N-insertions in productive TCRs than the approximately 700-donor mean. A cluster of highly shared sequence variants was judged likely to represent a technical artifact of the sequencing pipeline. V-gene and J-gene trimming of TCR beta chains was associated with a missense DCLRE1C variant in a later genetic analysis, and the association was replicated in an independent cohort. Because the 87-base-pair reads could not distinguish some IMGT-functional V segments, including TRBV6-2 and TRBV6-3, those segments were excluded. The authors suggested that the approach could potentially be extended to other disease states and immunological phenotypes. In a later analysis, HLA-associated TCR beta chains showed more clonal expansion and lower generation probabilities than non-associated chains that were equally common. Presence/absence analyses assumed roughly uniform sequencing depth across donors, an assumption that may not hold. Linkage disequilibrium might explain the correlated functional status among segregating V segments, but an unknown experimental factor could not be excluded. CMV serostatus was the only immune exposure information available for the cohort. According to a later analysis, TCR association rates differed among HLA loci, with DRB1 alleles showing the most associated TCRs and HLA-C alleles showing the fewest. In a later analysis, 16,951 TCR beta sequences were associated with specific HLA alleles at a false discovery rate of 0.05. Most CMV-associated TCR beta chains appeared to be HLA-restricted in a later analysis, and the HLA associations seemed to be driven largely by CMV exposure. In a later analysis, several top co-occurrence clusters were reported to appear linked to parvovirus B19, influenza, CMV and Epstein-Barr virus. A few of the identified cytomegalovirus-associated TCR beta chains were confirmed in vitro to be specific for cytomegalovirus antigens. Only TCR beta chains were sequenced in this cohort, and the absence of alpha or paired-chain data limited detectable features. When HLA alleles, especially DR and DQ, strongly co-occurred, attributing TCR associations to individual alleles was difficult. The study listed 150 to 200 TCR beta chains as associated with cytomegalovirus. About 17 rarely observed V segments, including chromosome 9 orphons, were excluded from the earlier analysis of about 500 of the donors because counts were too low. A further reported finding was that TCR beta sequences accurately predicted the HLA-A and HLA-B alleles for most subjects in the first cohort. Most TCR sequences were observed very rarely across donors, whereas some public TCRs were present in many individuals. Cytomegalovirus status was reported to be diagnosed by the classifier with high specificity and sensitivity in both the original and validation cohorts. Because HLA typing was missing for some donors at each locus, association tests included only the typed subset. An earlier analysis of approximately 530 of the donors showed that most TCR beta V segments appeared in productive rearrangements either about 90% or about 30% of the time, which broadly matched IMGT annotations.

As concerns this clone: It has no known antigen specificity. Base quality data are lacking; no much larger clone is found one base away.

The CDR3 measures 12 amino acids from cysteine to phenylalanine. Only CDR3 DNA is held: 36 bases, read in frame from base 1. Reading the germline V gene gives CDR1 MNHEY and CDR2 SVGAGI. Trimming takes 5 bases off V and 12 bases off J; junction bases not matched to a gene: 5. Library preparation used the immunoSEQ multiplex PCR assay. A mixture of 60 forward primers for TCR Vbeta segments and 13 reverse primers for TCR Jbeta segments was used in the multiplex PCR. The CDR3 region of rearranged TCR beta genes was amplified from genomic DNA by a multiplex PCR assay. The Illumina HiSeq System was used to sequence the amplified TCR beta libraries as 87-base-pair reads. In the source study's methods: Across the 670 or so repertoires, a later analysis counted tens of millions of unique TCR beta chains, some 11 million of which were shared by at least two donors. Raw reads were error-corrected and collapsed into unique sequences by a nearest-neighbor algorithm in which closely related sequences were merged to remove PCR and sequencing errors. CDR3 sequences were aligned to IMGT reference sequences to assign V, D and J gene segments. Each retained sequence needed at least a six-nucleotide match to both a V gene segment and a J gene segment. Rearrangements were classified as productive when the CDR3 lacked stop codons and remained in frame with V and J, and all other rearrangements were classified as non-productive. CDR3 was defined according to IMGT convention as the region running from the second conserved V-encoded cysteine to the conserved J-encoded phenylalanine. Sequences without an unambiguous match to a single V gene segment were excluded from the earlier analysis of approximately 600 of the donors. In an earlier analysis of 587 of the donors, a V segment was called functional when productive rearrangements were above 56.7%, and segregating when the standard deviation between donors exceeded 5%. To diagnose cytomegalovirus status from the catalog of TCR beta chain sequences, a statistical classification framework was built. A later analysis assigned V and J genes by comparing TCR nucleotide sequences with IMGT/GENE-DB human TR gene sequences. In a later analysis, CDR3 sequences and most-parsimonious VDJ recombination scenarios were assigned using the TCRdist pipeline. A later analysis defined each TCR beta chain by its CDR3 amino acid sequence plus V-gene family, and excluded reads lacking a unique V-gene family. In a later analysis, 450 to 600 highly shared, low-generation-probability nucleotide sequences were removed to address suspected cross-contamination and a sequencing artifact. In a later analysis, a clonal expansion index for each public chain was calculated from normalized within-repertoire ranks of inferred template counts. Generation probabilities in a later analysis came from a VDJ recombination model fitted to out-of-frame rearrangements, and those results were checked against IGoR. In a later analysis, hypergeometric tests were used to score TCR-TCR, TCR-HLA and TCR-CMV co-occurrence, with a repertoire-size bias correction applied to TCR pairs. To estimate false discovery rates, a later analysis permuted the HLA or CMV assignments 20 times. In a later analysis, co-occurring TCRs were grouped with DBSCAN, and TCRdist sequence similarity was added when clustering was performed within HLA-allele-positive subsets. For co-occurrence clustering, repertoires with fewer than 30,000 or more than 120,000 public chains were excluded, along with a handful of repertoires with anomalous nucleotide sharing. TCRdb retrieved this table from immuneACCESS and kept in-frame rearrangements only. Not all clones are present; in checked studies, unresolved V genes account for under half, and no reason is known for the remainder. The V and J calls and clone size come from that table; D and trimming were worked out from the DNA. This sample gives around 92,000 clones in total; about 70% of them show up just once. Clones ranked in the top ten supply approximately 3% of the sample.

In total, around 600 healthy bone marrow donors made up the cohort. At the time of sampling, every cohort member was nominally healthy, though immune exposures that went unrecorded were likely present. The donor was CMV seropositive and was included in the group of 250 to 350 seropositive cohort members. Each donor provided a peripheral blood sample, and peripheral blood mononuclear cells were used for TCR beta sequencing. Genomic DNA extraction from the blood cell samples was performed with the Qiagen DNeasy Blood Extraction Kit. The chain is encoded by TRBV6-5 joined to TRBJ1-2; the junction holds 11 bases that match TRBD1. The TCR comes from a female donor in good health and CMV-seropositive. Sequencing used PBMCs. The nucleotide sequence is TGTGCCAGCAGTCGGCGGGGACAGGGGGACACCTTC. Its coded protein is CASSRRGQGDTF.